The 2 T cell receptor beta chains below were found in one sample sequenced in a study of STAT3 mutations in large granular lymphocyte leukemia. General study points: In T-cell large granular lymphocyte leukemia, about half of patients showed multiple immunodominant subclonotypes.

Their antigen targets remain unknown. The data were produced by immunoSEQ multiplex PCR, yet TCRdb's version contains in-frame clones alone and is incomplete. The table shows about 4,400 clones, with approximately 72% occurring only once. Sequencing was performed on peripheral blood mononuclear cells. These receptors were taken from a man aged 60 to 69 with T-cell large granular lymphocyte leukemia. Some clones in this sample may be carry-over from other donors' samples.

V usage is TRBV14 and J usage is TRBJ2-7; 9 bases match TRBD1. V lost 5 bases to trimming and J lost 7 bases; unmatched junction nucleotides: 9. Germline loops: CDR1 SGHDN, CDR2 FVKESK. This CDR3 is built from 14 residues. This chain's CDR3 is CASSGGQGLEEQYF. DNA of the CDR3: TGTGCCAGCAGCGGGGGACAGGGTTTGGAAGAGCAGTACTTC.

CDR3 protein: CASSLGGVQETQYF. The CDR3, as DNA: TGCGCCAGCAGCTTGGGCGGGGTACAAGAGACCCAGTACTTC. J is TRBJ2-5 and V is TRBV5-1; the D gene is possibly TRBD2 (6 bases). The CDR3 is 14 amino acids. Trimming cost V 0 bases and J 2 bases, with 8 bases left between them. Germline CDR1 is SGHRS and CDR2 is YFSETQ.